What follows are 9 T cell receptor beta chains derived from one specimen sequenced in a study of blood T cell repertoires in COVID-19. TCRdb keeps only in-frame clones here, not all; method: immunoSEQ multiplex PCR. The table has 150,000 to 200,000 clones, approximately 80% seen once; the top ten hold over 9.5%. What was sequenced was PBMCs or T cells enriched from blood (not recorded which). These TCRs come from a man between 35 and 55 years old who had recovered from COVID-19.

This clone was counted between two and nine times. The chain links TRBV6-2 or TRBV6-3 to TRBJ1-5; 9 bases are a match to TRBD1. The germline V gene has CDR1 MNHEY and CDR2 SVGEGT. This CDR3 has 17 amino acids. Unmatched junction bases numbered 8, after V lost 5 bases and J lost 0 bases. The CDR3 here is CASSSRGQGYSNQPQHF. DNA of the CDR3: TGTGCCAGCAGTAGCCGAGGACAGGGGTATAGCAATCAGCCCCAGCATTTT.

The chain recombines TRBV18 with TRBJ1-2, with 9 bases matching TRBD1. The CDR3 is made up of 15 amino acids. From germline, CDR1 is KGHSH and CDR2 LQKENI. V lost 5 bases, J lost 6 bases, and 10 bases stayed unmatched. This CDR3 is CASSEQGALEHGYTF. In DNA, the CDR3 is TGTGCCAGCTCAGAACAGGGGGCCCTCGAGCATGGCTACACCTTC.

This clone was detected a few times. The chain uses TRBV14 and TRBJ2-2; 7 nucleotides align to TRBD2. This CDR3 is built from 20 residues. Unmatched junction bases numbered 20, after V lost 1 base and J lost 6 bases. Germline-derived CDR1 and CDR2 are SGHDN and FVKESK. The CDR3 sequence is CASSQVVWGATSRTPGELFF. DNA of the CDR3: TGTGCCAGCAGCCAAGTAGTGTGGGGAGCGACTAGCCGAACTCCCGGGGAGCTGTTTTTT.

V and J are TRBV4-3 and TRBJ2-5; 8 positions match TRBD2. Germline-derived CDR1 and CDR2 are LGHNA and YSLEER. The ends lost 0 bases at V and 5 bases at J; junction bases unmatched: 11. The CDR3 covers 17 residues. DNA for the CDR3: TGCGCCAGCAGCCAAGAATACCCCACTAGCGGCGAGGAGACCCAGTACTTC. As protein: CASSQEYPTSGEETQYF.

In DNA form, the CDR3 reads TGCGCCAGCAGCTTGGCATACAATGAGCAGTTCTTC. Encoded protein: CASSLAYNEQFF. This chain uses TRBV5-1 with TRBJ2-1, with no clear D. CDR1 is SGHRS, CDR2 YFSETQ, per germline. With 0 bases removed from V and 4 bases from J, the gap between germline ends came to 2 bases. The CDR3 is 12 amino acids.

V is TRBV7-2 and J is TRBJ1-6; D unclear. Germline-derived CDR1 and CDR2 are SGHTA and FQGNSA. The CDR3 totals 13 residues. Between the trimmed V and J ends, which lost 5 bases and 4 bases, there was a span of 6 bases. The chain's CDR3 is CASSGLYNSPLHF. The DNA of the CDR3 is TGTGCCAGCAGCGGGCTTTATAATTCACCCCTCCACTTT.

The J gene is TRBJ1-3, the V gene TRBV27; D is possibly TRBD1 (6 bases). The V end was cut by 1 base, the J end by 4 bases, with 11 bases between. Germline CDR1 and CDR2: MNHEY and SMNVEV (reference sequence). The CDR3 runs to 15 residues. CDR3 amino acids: CASSLWGTKGNTIYF. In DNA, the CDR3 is TGTGCCAGCAGTTTATGGGGGACAAAGGGAAACACCATATATTTT.

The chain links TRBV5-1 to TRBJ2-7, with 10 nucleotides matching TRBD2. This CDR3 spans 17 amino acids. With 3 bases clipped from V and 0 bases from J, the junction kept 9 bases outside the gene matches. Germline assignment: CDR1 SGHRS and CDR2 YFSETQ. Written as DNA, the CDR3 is TGCGCCAGCAGCTCAAGGGCTAGCGGGGGAAGCTCCTACGAGCAGTACTTC. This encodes CASSSRASGGSSYEQYF.

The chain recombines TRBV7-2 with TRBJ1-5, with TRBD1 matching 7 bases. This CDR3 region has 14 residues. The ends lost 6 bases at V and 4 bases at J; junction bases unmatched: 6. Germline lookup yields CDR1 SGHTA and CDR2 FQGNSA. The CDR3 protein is CASRKTGINQPQHF. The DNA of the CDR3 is TGTGCCAGCAGAAAGACAGGGATTAATCAGCCCCAGCATTTT.